These 20 T cell receptor beta chains were all obtained from the same sample, sequenced in a study of read filtering for tumor transcriptome and immune sequencing. From approximately 430 ng of RNA, a library with molecular barcoded alpha/delta and beta/gamma adaptors was made. TCRdb reprocessed the reads with MiXCR, giving one entry per CDR3 protein. The table shows about 39,000 distinct CDR3 sequences, with roughly 13% occurring only once. What was sequenced was a population of CD138-negative cells sorted from bone marrow. These receptor sequences come from a donor over 35 with multiple myeloma.

The sample holds many counts of this clonotype. This chain links TRBV28 with TRBJ2-7, with TRBD2 matching 9 bases. This CDR3 is 14 amino acids long. Per germline, CDR1 MDHEN and CDR2 SYDVKM. With 5 bases clipped from V and 3 bases from J, the junction kept 5 bases outside the gene matches. The CDR3 region is CASSDSGGSYEQYF. In DNA form, the CDR3 reads TGTGCCAGCAGTGATAGCGGGGGAAGCTACGAGCAGTACTTC.

This clonotype showed up just a few times. The chain uses TRBV5-1 and TRBJ2-4; 10 nucleotides line up with TRBD2. V was pared by 2 bases and J by 0 bases, with 14 bases of the junction left unmatched. The CDR3 contains 20 residues. Germline-derived CDR1 and CDR2 are SGHRS and YFSETQ. As DNA, the CDR3 is TGCGCCAGCAGCTTCGGGAGCTGGCTAGCGGGAGCCGGAGCCAAAAACATTCAGTACTTC. It encodes CASSFGSWLAGAGAKNIQYF.

This clonotype occurred many times. The J gene is TRBJ2-1, the V gene TRBV7-9; 10 bases align to TRBD2. The germline V gene has CDR1 SEHNR and CDR2 FQNEAQ (reference sequence). The junction had 6 bases not matched to a gene; V was cut back by 4 bases and J by 9 bases. The CDR3 runs to 14 residues. In DNA form, the CDR3 reads TGTGCCAGCAGCTCTAGCGGGGGACCCAGTGAGCAGTTCTTC. Translation: CASSSSGGPSEQFF.

In regard to this clonotype: A read error likely explains this, since a far larger clone differs by one base. The V call is TRBV7-3, the J call TRBJ2-1; 9 bases are shared with TRBD1. CDR3 length: 16 amino acids. CDR1 is SGHTA and CDR2 is FQGTGA in the germline V gene. DNA for the CDR3: TGTGCCAGCAGCCTTGCCGGGACAGGGATGACTAATGAGCAGCTCTTC. This codes for CASSLAGTGMTNEQLF.

In the case of this clonotype: A much larger clone lies one base from this, so it may be a read error. The chain couples TRBV7-9 to TRBJ1-1; D gene unclear. The CDR3 spans 15 residues. Per the germline V gene, CDR1 is SEHNR and CDR2 is FQNEAQ (reference sequence). The V end was cut by 1 base, the J end by 3 bases, with 12 bases between. Written as DNA, the CDR3 is TGTGCCAGCAGCTTAGGGGGAGCCATGTACACTGAAGCTTTCTTT. Its translation is CASSLGGAMYTEAFF.

By its share, this clonotype is medium-sized (0.01 to 0.1%). The V call is TRBV10-2, the J call TRBJ2-1, with D unclear. Trimming stripped 9 bases from V and 5 bases from J, with 8 bases between. This CDR3 is built from 11 residues. Per germline, CDR1 WSHSY and CDR2 SAAADI. CDR3 coding DNA: TGCGCCAGTCGGAACCACAATGAGCAGTTCTTC. This sequence encodes CASRNHNEQFF.

There are many counts of this clonotype. V and J are TRBV6-2 or TRBV6-3 and TRBJ2-3, with 9 bases fitting TRBD2. This CDR3 spans 15 amino acids. Germline V gene data show CDR1 as MNHEY and CDR2 as SVGEGT. The junction had 9 bases not matched to a gene; V was cut back by 8 bases and J by 3 bases. This CDR3 is CASHRSGGPTDTQYF. The CDR3 DNA sequence: TGTGCCAGCCACCGTAGCGGGGGACCTACAGATACGCAGTATTTT.

Notes on this clonotype: The likely explanation is a read error, given a far larger clone one base away. The chain joins TRBV7-9 to TRBJ2-1; D might be TRBD1 (7 bases). The CDR3 has 19 amino acids. Germline assignment: CDR1 SEHNR and CDR2 FQNEAQ (reference sequence). The DNA of the CDR3 is TGTGCCAGCAGCGATAAAAGAACCCGGGAGACAGGGAATTACAATGAGCAGCTCTTC. Translation: CASSDKRTRETGNYNEQLF.

At least ten counts were recorded for this clonotype. In DNA form, the CDR3 reads TGTGCCAGCAAGGTCTCCTCGGGCACCGGGGAGCTGTTTTTT. This codes for CASKVSSGTGELFF. The gene calls are TRBV12-3 or TRBV12-4 and TRBJ2-2; D remains ambiguous. CDR3 size: 14 residues. V lost 7 bases to trimming and J lost 4 bases, with 13 bases between them.

This clonotype has ten or more counts. This chain joins TRBV6-1 and TRBJ2-7, with D possibly called TRBD1 or TRBD2 (6 bases each). Trimming shortened V by 4 bases and J by 5 bases, and 15 bases separated the two germline ends. Germline assignment: CDR1 MNHNS and CDR2 SASEGT. This CDR3 comprises 14 residues. The CDR3 sequence is CASSALGGMNEQYF. CDR3 DNA sequence: TGTGCCAGCAGTGCCCTAGGGGGGATGAACGAGCAGTACTTC.

This clonotype was picked up many times. The rearrangement uses TRBV6-1 and TRBJ2-2, with D perhaps matching TRBD1 (6 bases). The CDR3 extends over 15 amino acids. Germline V lookup: CDR1 MNHNS, CDR2 SASEGT. V was cut by 5 bases and J by 4 bases, with 14 bases left in between. In DNA form, the CDR3 reads TGTGCCAGCAGTCCACAGGGCGTTAGCACCGGGGAGCTGTTTTTT. Translated: CASSPQGVSTGELFF.

In this sample, this clonotype turned up many times. The V and J genes are TRBV11-2 and TRBJ2-5; D may be TRBD2 (6 bases). V was trimmed by 5 bases and J by 10 bases, leaving 17 bases between them. The length of the CDR3 is 13 residues. CDR1 and CDR2 (germline): SGHAT, FQNNGV. CDR3 nucleotide sequence: TGTGCCAGCAGCCTCGGGGGAGTATGGTACCAGTACTTC. Protein: CASSLGGVWYQYF.

This clonotype was seen at least ten times. The chain uses TRBV19 and TRBJ2-7; D possibly corresponds to TRBD2 (5 bases). This CDR3 has 18 residues. Trimming removed 2 bases at V and 1 base at J, with 21 bases between. The germline CDR1 and CDR2 sequences are LNHDA and SQIVND (reference sequence). Here the CDR3 reads CASSINPPGRGSSYEQYF. The CDR3 DNA reads as TGTGCCAGTAGTATAAATCCCCCCGGACGGGGATCTTCCTACGAGCAGTACTTC.

Concerning this clonotype itself: One end of the junction does not line up with germline, which may come from a read error. The chain carries TRBV6-2 or TRBV6-3 and TRBJ2-7; TRBD2 agrees at 7 bases. Per the germline V gene, CDR1 is MNHEY and CDR2 is SVGEGT. The CDR3 is made up of 13 amino acids. For the CDR3, the DNA is TGTGCCAGCAGTTTGGGAGGGACGCACGAGCAGAACTTC. It yields the protein CASSLGGTHEQNF.

The V gene is TRBV11-2, the J gene TRBJ2-2; no clear D gene. The CDR3 loop spans 12 amino acids. The germline V and J ends were trimmed by 8 bases and 7 bases, with 11 bases remaining between them. Germline assignment: CDR1 SGHAT and CDR2 FQNNGV. CDR3 bases: TGTGCCAGCCAGGAAGTTGGCGGGGAGCTGTTTTTT. It translates to CASQEVGGELFF.

This clonotype has ten or more counts. The chain couples TRBV6-5 to TRBJ1-5; no clear D gene. This CDR3 region has 13 residues. Between the trimmed V and J ends, which lost 8 bases and 4 bases, there was a span of 12 bases. Looked up from germline, CDR1 is MNHEY and CDR2 is SVGAGI. The DNA of the CDR3 is TGTGCCAGCGGTAGTTGGCGTAATCAGCCCCAGCATTTT. This gives the protein CASGSWRNQPQHF.

The chain links TRBV6-5 to TRBJ2-1, with 7 bases matching TRBD2. Unmatched junction bases numbered 12, after V lost 5 bases and J lost 2 bases. Germline V lookup: CDR1 MNHEY, CDR2 SVGAGI. The CDR3 spans 17 residues. CDR3 region: CASSRTSGVLAYNEQFF. CDR3 sequence (DNA): TGTGCCAGCAGTCGGACTAGTGGGGTGCTGGCCTACAATGAGCAGTTCTTC.

This clonotype was picked up a small number of times. J is TRBJ1-1 and V is TRBV6-5, with 7 bases identical to TRBD1. The ends lost 5 bases at V and 0 bases at J; junction bases unmatched: 6. Germline V gene lookup returns CDR1 MNHEY and CDR2 SVGAGI. The CDR3 is made up of 15 amino acids. CDR3 sequence reads: CASSLQDRLNTEAFF. In DNA, the CDR3 is TGTGCCAGCAGTCTCCAGGACAGGTTGAACACTGAAGCTTTCTTT.

Points on this clonotype: Without the conserved terminal phenylalanine or tryptophan, this CDR3 likely stems from a read error. The chain uses TRBV28 and TRBJ1-1; D is uncertain. The germline gives CDR1 MDHEN, CDR2 SYDVKM. CDR3 length: 13 residues. The V end was cut by 3 bases, the J end by 6 bases, with 11 bases between. CDR3 nucleotides: TGTGCCAGCAGTTTTAGCGCGGACTCTGAAGCTTTCCTT. It specifies CASSFSADSEAFL.

This clonotype has a count of ten or more. The chain couples TRBV30 to TRBJ2-2; 8 bases are shared with TRBD2. J lost 15 bases, V lost 5 bases, and 11 bases had no gene match. This CDR3 has 12 residues. CDR1 and CDR2 from the germline V gene are GTSNPN and SVGIG (reference sequence). CDR3: CAWRSSVGRVFF. In DNA, the CDR3 is TGTGCCTGGCGTAGCTCCGTCGGGAGGGTGTTTTTT.